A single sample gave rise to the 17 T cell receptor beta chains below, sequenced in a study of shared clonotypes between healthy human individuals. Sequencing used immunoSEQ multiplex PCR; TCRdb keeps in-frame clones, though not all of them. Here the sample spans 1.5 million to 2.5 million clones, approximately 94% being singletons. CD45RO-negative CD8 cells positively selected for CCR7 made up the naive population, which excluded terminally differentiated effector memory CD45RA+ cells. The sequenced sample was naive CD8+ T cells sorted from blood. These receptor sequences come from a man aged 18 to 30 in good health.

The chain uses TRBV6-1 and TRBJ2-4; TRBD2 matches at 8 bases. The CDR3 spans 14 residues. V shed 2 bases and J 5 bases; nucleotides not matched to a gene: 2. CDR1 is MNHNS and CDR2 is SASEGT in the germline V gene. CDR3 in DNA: TGTGCCAGCAGTGAACCAGCGGGGGAAAACATTCAGTACTTC. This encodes CASSEPAGENIQYF.

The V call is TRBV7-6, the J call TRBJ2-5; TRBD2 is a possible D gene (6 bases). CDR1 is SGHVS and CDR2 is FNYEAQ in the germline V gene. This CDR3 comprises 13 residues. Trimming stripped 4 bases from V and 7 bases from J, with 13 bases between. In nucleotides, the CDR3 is TGTGCCAGCAGCTCGCCGGGGGAAGCGACCCAGTACTTC. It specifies CASSSPGEATQYF. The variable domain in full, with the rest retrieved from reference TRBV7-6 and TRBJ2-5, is GAGVSQSPRYKVTKRGQDVALRCDPISGHVSLYWYRQALGQGPEFLTYFNYEAQQDKSGLPNDRFSAERPEGSISTLTIQRTEQRDSAMYRCASSSPGEATQYFGPGTRLLVL.

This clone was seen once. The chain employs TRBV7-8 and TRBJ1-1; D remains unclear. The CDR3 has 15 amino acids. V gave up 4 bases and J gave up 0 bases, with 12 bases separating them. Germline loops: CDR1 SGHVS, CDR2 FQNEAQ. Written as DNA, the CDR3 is TGTGCCAGCAGCTCCGAAACGCTCATGAACACTGAAGCTTTCTTT. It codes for CASSSETLMNTEAFF.

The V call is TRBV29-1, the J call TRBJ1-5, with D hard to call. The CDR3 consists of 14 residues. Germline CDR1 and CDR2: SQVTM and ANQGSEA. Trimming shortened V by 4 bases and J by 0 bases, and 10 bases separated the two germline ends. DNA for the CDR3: TGCAGCGTTGCTGAGGGAAATAGCAATCAGCCCCAGCATTTT. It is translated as CSVAEGNSNQPQHF. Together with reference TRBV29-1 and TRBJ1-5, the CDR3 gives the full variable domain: SAVISQKPSRDICQRGTSLTIQCQVDSQVTMMFWYRQQPGQSLTLIATANQGSEATYESGFVIDKFPISRPNLTFSTLTVSNMSPEDSSIYLCSVAEGNSNQPQHFGDGTRLSIL.

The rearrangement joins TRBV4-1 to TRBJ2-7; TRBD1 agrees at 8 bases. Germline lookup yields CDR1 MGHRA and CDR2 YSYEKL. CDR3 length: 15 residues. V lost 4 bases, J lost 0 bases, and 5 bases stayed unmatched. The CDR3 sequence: CASSRGQGSSYEQYF. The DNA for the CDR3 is TGCGCCAGCAGCCGTGGACAGGGAAGCTCCTACGAGCAGTACTTC.

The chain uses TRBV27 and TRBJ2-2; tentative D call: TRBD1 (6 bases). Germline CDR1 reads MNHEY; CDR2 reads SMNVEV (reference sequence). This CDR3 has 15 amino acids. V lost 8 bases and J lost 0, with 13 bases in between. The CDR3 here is CASSNRETNTGELFF. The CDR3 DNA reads TGTGCCAGCTCTAACAGGGAGACGAACACCGGGGAGCTGTTTTTT.

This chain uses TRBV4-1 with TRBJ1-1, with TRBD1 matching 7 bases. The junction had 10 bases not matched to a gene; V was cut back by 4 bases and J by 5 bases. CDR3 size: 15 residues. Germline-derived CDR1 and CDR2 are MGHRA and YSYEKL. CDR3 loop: CASSRGQDWKTEAFF. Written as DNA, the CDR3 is TGCGCCAGCAGCCGCGGACAGGACTGGAAGACTGAAGCTTTCTTT.

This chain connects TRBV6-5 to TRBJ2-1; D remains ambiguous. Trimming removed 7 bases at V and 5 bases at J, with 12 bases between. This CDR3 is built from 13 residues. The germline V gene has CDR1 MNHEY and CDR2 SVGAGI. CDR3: CASTHDLDNEQFF. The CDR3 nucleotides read TGTGCCAGCACCCACGACCTAGACAATGAGCAGTTCTTC.

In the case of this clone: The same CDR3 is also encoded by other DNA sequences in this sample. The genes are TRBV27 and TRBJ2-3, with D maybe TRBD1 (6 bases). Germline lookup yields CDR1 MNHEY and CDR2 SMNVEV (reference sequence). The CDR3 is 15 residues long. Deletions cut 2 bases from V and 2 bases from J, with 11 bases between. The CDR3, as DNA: TGTGCCAGCAGTTTAGTAGCAGGGGTCACAGATACGCAGTATTTT. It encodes CASSLVAGVTDTQYF.

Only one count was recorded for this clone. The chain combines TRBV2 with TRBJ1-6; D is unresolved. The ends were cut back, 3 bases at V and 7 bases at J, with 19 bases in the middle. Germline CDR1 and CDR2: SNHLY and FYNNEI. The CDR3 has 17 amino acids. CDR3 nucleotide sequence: TGTGCCAGCAGTGATAGCGTTACGTTCACCTCAAATTCACCCCTCCACTTT. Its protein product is CASSDSVTFTSNSPLHF.

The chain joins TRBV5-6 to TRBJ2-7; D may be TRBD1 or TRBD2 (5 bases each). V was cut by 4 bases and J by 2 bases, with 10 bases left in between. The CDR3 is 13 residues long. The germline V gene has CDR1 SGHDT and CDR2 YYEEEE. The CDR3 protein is CASSPRGAYEQYF. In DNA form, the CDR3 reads TGTGCCAGCAGCCCCCGGGGCGCCTACGAGCAGTACTTC. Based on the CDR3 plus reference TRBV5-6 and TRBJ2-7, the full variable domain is DAGVTQSPTHLIKTRGQQVTLRCSPKSGHDTVSWYQQALGQGPQFIFQYYEEEERQRGNFPDRFSGHQFPNYSSELNVNALLLGDSALYLCASSPRGAYEQYFGPGTRLTVT.

The CDR3 DNA reads as TGTGCCAGCAGTGAAGAGTCATCGCCGAATCTCTACGAGCAGTACTTC. This translates into CASSEESSPNLYEQYF. The V gene is TRBV6-1, the J gene TRBJ2-7; the D is unclear. The germline CDR1 and CDR2 sequences are MNHNS and SASEGT. The CDR3 consists of 16 residues. The germline V and J ends were trimmed by 1 base and 3 bases, with 16 bases remaining between them.

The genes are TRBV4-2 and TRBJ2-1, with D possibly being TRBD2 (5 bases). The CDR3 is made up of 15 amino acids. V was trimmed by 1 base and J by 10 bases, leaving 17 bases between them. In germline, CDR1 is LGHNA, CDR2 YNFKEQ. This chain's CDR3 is CASSQVELLAGEQFF. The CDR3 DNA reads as TGTGCCAGCAGCCAAGTTGAGCTTCTAGCCGGCGAGCAGTTCTTC.

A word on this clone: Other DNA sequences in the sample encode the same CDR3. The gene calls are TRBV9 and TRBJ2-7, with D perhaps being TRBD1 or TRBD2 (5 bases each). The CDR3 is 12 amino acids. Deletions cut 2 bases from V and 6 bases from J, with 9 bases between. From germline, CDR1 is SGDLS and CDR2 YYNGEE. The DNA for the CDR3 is TGTGCCAGCAGCGTCGGGACGGGCGAGCAGTACTTC. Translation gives CASSVGTGEQYF.

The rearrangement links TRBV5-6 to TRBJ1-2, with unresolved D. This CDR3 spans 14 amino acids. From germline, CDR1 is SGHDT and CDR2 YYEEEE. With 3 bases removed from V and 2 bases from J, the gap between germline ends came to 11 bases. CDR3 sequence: CASSWPGRNYGYTF. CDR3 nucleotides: TGTGCCAGCAGCTGGCCGGGCAGAAACTATGGCTACACCTTC.

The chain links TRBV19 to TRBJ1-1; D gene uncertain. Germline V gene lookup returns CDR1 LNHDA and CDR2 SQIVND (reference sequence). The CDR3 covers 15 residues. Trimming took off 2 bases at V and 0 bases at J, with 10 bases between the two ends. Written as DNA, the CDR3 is TGTGCCAGTAGTATACGGGAAAACTTGAACACTGAAGCTTTCTTT. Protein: CASSIRENLNTEAFF.

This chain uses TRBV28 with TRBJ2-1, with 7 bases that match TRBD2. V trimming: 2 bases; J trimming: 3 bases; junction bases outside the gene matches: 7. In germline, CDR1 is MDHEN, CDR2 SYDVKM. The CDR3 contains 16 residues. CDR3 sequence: CASSLVAGVLYNEQFF. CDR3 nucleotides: TGTGCCAGCAGTTTAGTCGCGGGGGTCCTCTACAATGAGCAGTTCTTC.